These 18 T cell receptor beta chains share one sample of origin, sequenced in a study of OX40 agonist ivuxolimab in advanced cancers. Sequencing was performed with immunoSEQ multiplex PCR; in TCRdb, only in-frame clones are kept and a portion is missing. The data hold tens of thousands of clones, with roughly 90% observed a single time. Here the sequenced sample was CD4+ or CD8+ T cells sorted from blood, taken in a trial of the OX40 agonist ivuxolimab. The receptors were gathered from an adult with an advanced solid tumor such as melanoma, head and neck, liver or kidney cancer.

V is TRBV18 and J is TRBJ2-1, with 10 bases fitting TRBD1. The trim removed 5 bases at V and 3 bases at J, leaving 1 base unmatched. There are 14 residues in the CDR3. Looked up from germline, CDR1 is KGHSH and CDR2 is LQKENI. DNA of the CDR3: TGTGCCAGCTCAGGGGACAGGGGCTACAATGAGCAGTTCTTC. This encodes CASSGDRGYNEQFF.

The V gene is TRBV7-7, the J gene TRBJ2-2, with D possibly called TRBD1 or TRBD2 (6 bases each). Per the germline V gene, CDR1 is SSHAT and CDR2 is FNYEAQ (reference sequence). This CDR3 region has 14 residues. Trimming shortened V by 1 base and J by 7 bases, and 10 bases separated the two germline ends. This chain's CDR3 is CASSLGGAGGELFF. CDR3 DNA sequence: TGTGCCAGCAGCTTAGGGGGGGCTGGCGGGGAGCTGTTTTTT.

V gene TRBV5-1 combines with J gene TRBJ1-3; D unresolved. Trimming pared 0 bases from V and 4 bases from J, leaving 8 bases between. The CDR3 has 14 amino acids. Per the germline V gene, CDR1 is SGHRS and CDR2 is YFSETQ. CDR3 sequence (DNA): TGCGCCAGCAGCTTGGAAGGAGGGGGAAACACCATATATTTT. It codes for CASSLEGGGNTIYF.

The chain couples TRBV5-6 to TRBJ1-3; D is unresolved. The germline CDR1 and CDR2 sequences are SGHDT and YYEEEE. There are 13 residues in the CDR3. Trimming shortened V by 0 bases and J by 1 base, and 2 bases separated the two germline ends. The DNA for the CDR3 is TGTGCCAGCAGCTTGGGGTCTGGAAACACCATATATTTT. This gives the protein CASSLGSGNTIYF.

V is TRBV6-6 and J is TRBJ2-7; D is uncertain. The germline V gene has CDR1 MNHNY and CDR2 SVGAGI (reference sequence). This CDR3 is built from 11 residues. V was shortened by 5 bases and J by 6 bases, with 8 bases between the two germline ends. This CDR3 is CASSGWGEQYF. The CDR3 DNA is TGTGCCAGCAGTGGATGGGGCGAGCAGTACTTC.

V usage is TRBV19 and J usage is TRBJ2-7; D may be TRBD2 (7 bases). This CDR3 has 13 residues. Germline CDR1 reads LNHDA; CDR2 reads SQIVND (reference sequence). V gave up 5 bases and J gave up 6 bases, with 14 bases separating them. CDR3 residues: CASSPPGGAEQYF. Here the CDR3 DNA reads TGTGCCAGTAGTCCTCCGGGGGGCGCCGAGCAGTACTTC.

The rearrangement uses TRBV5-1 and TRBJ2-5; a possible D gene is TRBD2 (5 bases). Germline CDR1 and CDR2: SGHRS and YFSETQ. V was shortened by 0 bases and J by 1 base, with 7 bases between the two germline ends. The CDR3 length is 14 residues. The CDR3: CASSLERAQETQYF. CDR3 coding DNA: TGCGCCAGCAGCTTGGAGAGGGCCCAAGAGACCCAGTACTTC.

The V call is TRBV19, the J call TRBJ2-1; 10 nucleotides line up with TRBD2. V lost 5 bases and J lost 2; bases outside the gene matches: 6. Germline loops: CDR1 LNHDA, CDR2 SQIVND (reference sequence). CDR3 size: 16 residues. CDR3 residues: CASSSQAGGPYNEQFF. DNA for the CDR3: TGTGCCAGTAGTTCACAAGCGGGGGGGCCCTACAATGAGCAGTTCTTC.

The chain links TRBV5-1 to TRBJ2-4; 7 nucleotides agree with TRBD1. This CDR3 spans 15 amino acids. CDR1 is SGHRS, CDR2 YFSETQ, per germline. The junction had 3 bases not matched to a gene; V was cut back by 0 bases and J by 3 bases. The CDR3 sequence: CASSLGDSNKNIQYF. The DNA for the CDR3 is TGCGCCAGCAGCTTGGGGGACAGCAACAAAAACATTCAGTACTTC.

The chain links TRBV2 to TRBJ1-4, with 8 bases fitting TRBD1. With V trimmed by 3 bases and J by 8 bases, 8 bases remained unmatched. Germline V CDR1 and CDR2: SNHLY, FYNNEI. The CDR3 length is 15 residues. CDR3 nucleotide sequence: TGTGCCAGCAGTGAGCAGACAGGGGTAACGGAAAAACTGTTTTTT. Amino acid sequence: CASSEQTGVTEKLFF. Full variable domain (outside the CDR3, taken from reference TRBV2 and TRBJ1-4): EPEVTQTPSHQVTQMGQEVILRCVPISNHLYFYWYRQILGQKVEFLVSFYNNEISEKSEIFDDQFSVERPDGSNFTLKIRSTKLEDSAMYFCASSEQTGVTEKLFFGSGTQLSVL.

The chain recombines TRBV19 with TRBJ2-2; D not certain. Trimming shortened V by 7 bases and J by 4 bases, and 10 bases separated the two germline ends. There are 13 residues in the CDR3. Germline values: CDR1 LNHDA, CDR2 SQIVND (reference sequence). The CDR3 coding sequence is TGTGCCAGTACCGGTTTGGGCACCGGGGAGCTGTTTTTT. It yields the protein CASTGLGTGELFF.

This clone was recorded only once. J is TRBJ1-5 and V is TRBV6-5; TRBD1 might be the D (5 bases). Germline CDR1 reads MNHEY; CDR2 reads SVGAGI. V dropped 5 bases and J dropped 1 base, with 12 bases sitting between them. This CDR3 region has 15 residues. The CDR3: CASSQGDGSNQPQHF. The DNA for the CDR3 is TGTGCCAGCAGTCAGGGCGACGGAAGCAATCAGCCCCAGCATTTT.

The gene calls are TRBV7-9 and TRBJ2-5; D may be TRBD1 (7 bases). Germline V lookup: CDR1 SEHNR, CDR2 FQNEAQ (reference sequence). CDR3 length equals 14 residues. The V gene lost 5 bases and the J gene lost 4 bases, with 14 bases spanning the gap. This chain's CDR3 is CASSVQGGVETQYF. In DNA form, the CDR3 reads TGTGCCAGCAGCGTCCAGGGGGGAGTAGAGACCCAGTACTTC.

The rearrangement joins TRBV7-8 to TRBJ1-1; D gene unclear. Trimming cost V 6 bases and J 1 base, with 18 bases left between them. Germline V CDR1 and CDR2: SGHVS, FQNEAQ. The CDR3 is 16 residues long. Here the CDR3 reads CASSRPPSKENTEAFF. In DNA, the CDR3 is TGTGCCAGCAGTCGTCCCCCTTCCAAAGAGAACACTGAAGCTTTCTTT.

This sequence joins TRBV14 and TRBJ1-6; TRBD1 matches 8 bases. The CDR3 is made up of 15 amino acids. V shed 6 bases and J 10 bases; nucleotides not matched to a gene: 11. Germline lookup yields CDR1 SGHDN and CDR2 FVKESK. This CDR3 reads CASRKNTGGGSPLHF. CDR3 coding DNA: TGTGCCAGCAGAAAGAATACAGGGGGAGGCTCACCCCTCCACTTT. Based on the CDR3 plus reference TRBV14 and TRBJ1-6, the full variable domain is EAGVTQFPSHSVIEKGQTVTLRCDPISGHDNLYWYRRVMGKEIKFLLHFVKESKQDESGMPNNRFLAERTGGTYSTLKVQPAELEDSGVYFCASRKNTGGGSPLHFGNGTRLTVT.

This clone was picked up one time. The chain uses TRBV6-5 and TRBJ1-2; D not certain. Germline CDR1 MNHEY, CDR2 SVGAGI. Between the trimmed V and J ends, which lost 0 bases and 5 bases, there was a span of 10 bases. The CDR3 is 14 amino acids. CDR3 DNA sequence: TGTGCCAGCAGTTACTCGGGCAGGCGGTATGGCTACACCTTC. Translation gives CASSYSGRRYGYTF.

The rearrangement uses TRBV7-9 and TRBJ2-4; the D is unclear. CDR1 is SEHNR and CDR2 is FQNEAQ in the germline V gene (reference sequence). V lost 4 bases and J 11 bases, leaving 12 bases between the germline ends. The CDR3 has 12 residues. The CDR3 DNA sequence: TGTGCCAGCAGCTCCTTTGCGGACCTTCAGTACTTC. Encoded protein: CASSSFADLQYF.

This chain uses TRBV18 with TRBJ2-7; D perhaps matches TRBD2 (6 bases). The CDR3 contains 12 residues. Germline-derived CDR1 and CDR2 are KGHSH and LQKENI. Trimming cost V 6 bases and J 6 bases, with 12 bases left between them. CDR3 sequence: CASSQGGPEQYF. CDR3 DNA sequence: TGTGCCAGCTCCCAGGGAGGACCCGAGCAGTACTTC.